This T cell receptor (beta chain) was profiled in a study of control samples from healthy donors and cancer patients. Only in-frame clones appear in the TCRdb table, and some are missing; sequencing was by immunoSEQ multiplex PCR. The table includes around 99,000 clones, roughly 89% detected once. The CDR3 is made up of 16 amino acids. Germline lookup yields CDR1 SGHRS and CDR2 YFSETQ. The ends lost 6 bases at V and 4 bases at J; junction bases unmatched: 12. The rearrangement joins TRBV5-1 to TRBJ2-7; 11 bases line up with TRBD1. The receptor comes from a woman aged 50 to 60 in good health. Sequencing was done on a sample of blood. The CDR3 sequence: CASTLLPGTGGYEQYF. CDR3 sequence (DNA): TGCGCCAGCACCCTTCTCCCTGGGACAGGGGGGTACGAGCAGTACTTC. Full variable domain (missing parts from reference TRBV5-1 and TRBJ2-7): KAGVTQTPRYLIKTRGQQVTLSCSPISGHRSVSWYQQTPGQGLQFLFEYFSETQRNKGNFPGRFSGRQFSNSRSEMNVSTLELGDSALYLCASTLLPGTGGYEQYFGPGTRLTVT.